A single sample is the source of the 10 T cell receptor beta chains below, sequenced in a study of Ad26.COV2.S vaccination and SARS-CoV-2 variants. Libraries were prepared by immunoSEQ multiplex PCR; TCRdb keeps only in-frame clonotypes and omits some of them. This sample has fewer than 800,000 clones, with 70% to 90% found just once. Stated treatment: over 15 received Ad26.COV2.S at low or high dose, single or two shots; about 5 received placebo; per-sample allocation not given. Following the first vaccine or placebo injection, samples were taken on day 63. This specimen consisted of peripheral blood, obtained in a trial of Ad26.COV2.S vaccine versus placebo. Receptors originate from a person aged 18 to 59 who received the Ad26.COV2.S COVID-19 vaccine or a placebo.

The rearrangement joins TRBV9 to TRBJ2-1; 8 bases match TRBD2. The ends lost 4 bases at V and 5 bases at J; junction bases unmatched: 8. Germline V gene data show CDR1 as SGDLS and CDR2 as YYNGEE. This CDR3 comprises 15 residues. Here the CDR3 DNA reads TGTGCCAGCAGCCTGCAACGGGGGGGCAACAATGAGCAGTTCTTC. It codes for CASSLQRGGNNEQFF.

The chain recombines TRBV29-1 with TRBJ2-5; D unresolved. CDR1 and CDR2 from the germline V gene are SQVTM and ANQGSEA. This CDR3 has 12 amino acids. V lost 6 bases and J lost 4, with 12 bases in between. CDR3 loop: CSVFGPGETQYF. CDR3 DNA: TGCAGCGTCTTCGGGCCTGGAGAGACCCAGTACTTC.

The rearrangement uses TRBV7-9 and TRBJ2-5; D tentatively fits TRBD1 or TRBD2 (5 bases each). The CDR3 is 14 residues long. Trimming left V 1 base short and J 4 bases short, with 10 bases between. Germline V gene lookup returns CDR1 SEHNR and CDR2 FQNEAQ (reference sequence). CDR3: CASSLGGTGETQYF. The CDR3 DNA reads TGTGCCAGCAGCTTAGGGGGGACCGGAGAGACCCAGTACTTC.

The CDR3: CASSYASGRTSTDTQYF. The CDR3 DNA reads TGTGCCAGCAGTTACGCCAGCGGGAGGACTAGCACAGATACGCAGTATTTT. The rearrangement links TRBV6-2 or TRBV6-3 to TRBJ2-3, with 9 positions matching TRBD2. This CDR3 has 17 residues. The V segment lost 2 bases and the J segment 0 bases; nucleotides outside the gene matches: 6. The V gene's germline CDR1 is MNHEY and CDR2 SVGEGT.

A remark on this clone: This specimen includes other DNA sequences encoding the same CDR3. The chain joins TRBV19 to TRBJ2-7; 7 bases agree with TRBD1. The V and J ends lost 3 bases and 1 base, in that order; junction bases with no gene match: 3. Germline-derived CDR1 and CDR2 are LNHDA and SQIVND (reference sequence). The CDR3 length is 14 residues. This CDR3 is CASSMTGSSYEQYF. In nucleotides, the CDR3 is TGTGCCAGTAGTATGACAGGGTCTTCCTACGAGCAGTACTTC.

This rearrangement joins TRBV19 to TRBJ2-7; D is possibly TRBD2 (5 bases). V was trimmed by 6 bases and J by 0 bases, leaving 15 bases between them. The length of the CDR3 is 15 residues. Germline V gene data show CDR1 as LNHDA and CDR2 as SQIVND (reference sequence). In DNA, the CDR3 is TGTGCCAGTAGCACGTCCGGGGTGGGCTCCTACGAGCAGTACTTC. It is translated as CASSTSGVGSYEQYF.

This chain joins TRBV29-1 and TRBJ2-4; D may be TRBD2 (5 bases). Germline lookup yields CDR1 SQVTM and CDR2 ANQGSEA. V was shortened by 4 bases and J by 1 base, with 20 bases between the two germline ends. The CDR3 covers 17 residues. The DNA for the CDR3 is TGCAGCGTTGGTGGAGTTCCGGAGGCGGTGGCCAAAAACATTCAGTACTTC. Protein: CSVGGVPEAVAKNIQYF.

The CDR3 sequence: CAISPPGLSTDTQYF. For the CDR3, the DNA is TGTGCCATCAGTCCACCGGGACTCAGCACAGATACGCAGTATTTT. V usage is TRBV10-3 and J usage is TRBJ2-3; perhaps TRBD2 as D (6 bases). This CDR3 region has 15 residues. Germline CDR1 and CDR2: ENHRY and SYGVKD. V dropped 5 bases and J dropped 0 bases, with 12 bases sitting between them.

The rearrangement links TRBV6-6 to TRBJ1-1, with a tentative D call TRBD1 (5 bases). The CDR3 length is 14 residues. CDR1 and CDR2 from the germline V gene are MNHNY and SVGAGI (reference sequence). V shed 2 bases and J shed 4 bases, with 11 bases lying between them. The CDR3 nucleotides are TGTGCCAGCAGTTACGGGGGAGAGGGCACTGAAGCTTTCTTT. Translating gives CASSYGGEGTEAFF.

The CDR3 nucleotides are TGTGCCAGCAGCCACACTAGACAGGGGGCTTATGGAAACACCATATATTTT. Its protein product is CASSHTRQGAYGNTIYF. V and J are TRBV4-2 and TRBJ1-3, with 10 nucleotides matching TRBD1. The CDR3 is 17 amino acids. Germline CDR1 is LGHNA and CDR2 is YNFKEQ. Trimming at V came to 3 bases and at J to 3 bases, leaving 8 bases not matched to a gene.